This TCR beta chain was documented in a study of blood T cells in healthy people across ages. Using a J-beta primer mix together with a sample-barcoded 5' primer, a second PCR was run for about 6 to 12 cycles. TCRdb independently ran MiXCR on the 5' RACE reads; one entry per CDR3 protein. The sample holds 550,000 to 750,000 distinct CDR3 sequences, 20% to 25% seen once. This clonotype was sampled from a man in his 70s in good health. Sequencing was done on a sample of blood.

In DNA form, the CDR3 reads TGTGCCAGCAGCCAACAGGACAGGGGGAACACTGAAGCTTTCTTT. Amino acids: CASSQQDRGNTEAFF. The chain joins TRBV12-3 or TRBV12-4 to TRBJ1-1; 9 positions agree with TRBD1. There are 15 residues in the CDR3. J was trimmed by 1 base and V by 6 bases; bases with no gene match: 6.